These 9 T cell receptor beta chains were sequenced from one sample in a study of control samples from healthy donors and cancer patients. TCRdb keeps only in-frame clones here, not all; method: immunoSEQ multiplex PCR. Of more than 95,000 clones detected, 75% to 90% appear once; the ten largest clones hold about 1.1%. The sample consisted of PBMCs. Receptors were obtained from a woman aged 50 to 65 with colorectal cancer.

This CDR3 is CASRGGLNTEAFF. The CDR3 DNA reads as TGTGCCAGCAGAGGGGGCTTGAACACTGAAGCTTTCTTT. The chain uses TRBV2 and TRBJ1-1; TRBD1 agrees at 7 bases. The V and J ends lost 6 bases and 0 bases, in that order; junction bases with no gene match: 1. The CDR3 has 13 residues. Germline CDR1 and CDR2: SNHLY and FYNNEI.

The rearrangement links TRBV6-5 to TRBJ1-2, with 8 positions matching TRBD1. Germline V lookup: CDR1 MNHEY, CDR2 SVGAGI. The V gene end was trimmed by 6 bases and the J gene end by 4 bases; junction bases not matched to a gene: 4. The CDR3 consists of 13 residues. In DNA, the CDR3 is TGTGCCAGCAGAGATGGGACAGGCTATGGCTACACCTTC. Protein: CASRDGTGYGYTF.

The chain recombines TRBV5-1 with TRBJ1-2, with D perhaps matching TRBD1 (5 bases). Germline V gene lookup returns CDR1 SGHRS and CDR2 YFSETQ. The CDR3 extends over 12 amino acids. The V gene lost 6 bases and the J gene lost 7 bases, with 13 bases spanning the gap. The CDR3 reads CASNEEGLGYTF. The CDR3 DNA follows: TGCGCCAGCAACGAGGAGGGGCTTGGCTACACCTTC. Variable domain in full (rest from reference TRBV5-1 and TRBJ1-2): KAGVTQTPRYLIKTRGQQVTLSCSPISGHRSVSWYQQTPGQGLQFLFEYFSETQRNKGNFPGRFSGRQFSNSRSEMNVSTLELGDSALYLCASNEEGLGYTFGSGTRLTVV.

The genes are TRBV10-1 and TRBJ2-7; 8 positions agree with TRBD2. Germline V gene lookup returns CDR1 WNHNN and CDR2 SYGVQD (reference sequence). The CDR3 length is 15 residues. V trimming: 9 bases; J trimming: 1 base; junction bases outside the gene matches: 11. The CDR3 reads CASHHLAGPSYEQYF. The CDR3 coding sequence is TGCGCCAGTCACCACCTAGCGGGCCCTTCCTACGAGCAGTACTTC.

The gene calls are TRBV7-9 and TRBJ2-5, with D unclear. This CDR3 is 14 amino acids long. The germline V and J ends were trimmed by 2 bases and 4 bases, with 11 bases remaining between them. CDR1 is SEHNR and CDR2 is FQNEAQ in the germline V gene (reference sequence). The CDR3 spells CASSLLSGTETQYF. The CDR3 DNA is TGTGCCAGCAGCTTACTCTCGGGCACAGAGACCCAGTACTTC.

This chain joins TRBV27 and TRBJ2-1; D tentatively reads TRBD1 or TRBD2 (6 bases each). This CDR3 has 14 amino acids. Germline V gene lookup returns CDR1 MNHEY and CDR2 SMNVEV (reference sequence). Trimming shortened V by 1 base and J by 5 bases, and 9 bases separated the two germline ends. The chain's CDR3 is CASSLWGADNEQFF. CDR3 DNA: TGTGCCAGCAGTTTATGGGGGGCTGACAATGAGCAGTTCTTC.

The rearrangement joins TRBV7-8 to TRBJ1-2, with 7 bases that match TRBD1. This CDR3 is 14 amino acids long. Germline CDR1 is SGHVS and CDR2 is FQNEAQ. J was trimmed by 8 bases and V by 4 bases; bases with no gene match: 10. CDR3 region: CASSSGQARRGYTF. The CDR3 region has the DNA TGTGCCAGCAGCTCTGGACAGGCCCGGCGGGGCTACACCTTC.

The rearrangement uses TRBV13 and TRBJ2-2, with 8 bases fitting TRBD1. J lost 3 bases, V lost 4 bases, and 7 bases had no gene match. Germline V lookup: CDR1 PRHDT, CDR2 FYEKMQ (reference sequence). The CDR3 has 16 amino acids. The CDR3 is CASSSGQGRDTGELFF. The CDR3 DNA is TGTGCCAGCAGCTCTGGACAGGGCCGTGACACCGGGGAGCTGTTTTTT.

This clone was seen only once. The chain is built from TRBV5-5 and TRBJ1-3; D call uncertain. The CDR3 consists of 14 residues. V was trimmed by 0 bases and J by 1 base, leaving 5 bases between them. Germline values: CDR1 SGHKS, CDR2 YYEKEE (reference sequence). CDR3 sequence (DNA): TGTGCCAGCAGCTTGGGTCTTTCTGGAAACACCATATATTTT. This sequence encodes CASSLGLSGNTIYF.